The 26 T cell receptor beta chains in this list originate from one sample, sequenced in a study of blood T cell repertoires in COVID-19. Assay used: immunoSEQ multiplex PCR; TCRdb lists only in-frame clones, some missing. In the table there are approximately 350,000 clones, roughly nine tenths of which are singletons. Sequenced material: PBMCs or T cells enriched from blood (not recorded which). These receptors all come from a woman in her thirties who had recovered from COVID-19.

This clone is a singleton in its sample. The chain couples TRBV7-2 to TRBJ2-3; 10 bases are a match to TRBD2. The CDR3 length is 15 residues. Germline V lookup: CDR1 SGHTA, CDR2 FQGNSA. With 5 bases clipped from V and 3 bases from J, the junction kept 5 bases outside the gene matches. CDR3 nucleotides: TGTGCCAGCAGCACTAGCGGGATGGTGACAGATACGCAGTATTTT. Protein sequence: CASSTSGMVTDTQYF.

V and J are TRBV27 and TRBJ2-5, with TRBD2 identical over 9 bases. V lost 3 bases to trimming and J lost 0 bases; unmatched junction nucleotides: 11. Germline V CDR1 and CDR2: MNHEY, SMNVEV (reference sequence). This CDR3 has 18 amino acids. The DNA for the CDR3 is TGTGCCAGCAGTTTGGGATGGGGCAGCGGGGGGAACCAAGAGACCCAGTACTTC. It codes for CASSLGWGSGGNQETQYF.

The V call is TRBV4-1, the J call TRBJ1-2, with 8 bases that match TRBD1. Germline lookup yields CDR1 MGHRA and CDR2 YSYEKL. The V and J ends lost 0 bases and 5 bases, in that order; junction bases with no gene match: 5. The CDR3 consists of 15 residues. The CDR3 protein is CASSQESRGLYGYTF. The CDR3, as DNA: TGCGCCAGCAGCCAAGAATCCAGGGGGCTATATGGCTACACCTTC.

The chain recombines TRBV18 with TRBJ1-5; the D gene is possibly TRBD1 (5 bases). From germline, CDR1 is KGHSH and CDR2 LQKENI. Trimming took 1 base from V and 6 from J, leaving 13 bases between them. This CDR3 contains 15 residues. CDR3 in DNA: TGTGCCAGCTCACCACAAGCCCAGGGTGCTCAGCCCCAGCATTTT. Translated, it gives CASSPQAQGAQPQHF.

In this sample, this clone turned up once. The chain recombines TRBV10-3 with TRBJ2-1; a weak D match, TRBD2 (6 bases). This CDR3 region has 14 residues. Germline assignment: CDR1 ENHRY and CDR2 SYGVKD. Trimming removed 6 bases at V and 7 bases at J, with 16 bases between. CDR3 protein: CAISDKSAGNEQFF. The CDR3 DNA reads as TGTGCCATCAGCGATAAAAGCGCGGGGAATGAGCAGTTCTTC.

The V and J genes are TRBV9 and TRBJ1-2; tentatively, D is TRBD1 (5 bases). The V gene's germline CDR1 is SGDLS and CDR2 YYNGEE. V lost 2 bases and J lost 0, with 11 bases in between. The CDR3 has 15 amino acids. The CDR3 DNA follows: TGTGCCAGCAGCGTGGGGCAGGGTGCTAACTATGGCTACACCTTC. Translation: CASSVGQGANYGYTF.

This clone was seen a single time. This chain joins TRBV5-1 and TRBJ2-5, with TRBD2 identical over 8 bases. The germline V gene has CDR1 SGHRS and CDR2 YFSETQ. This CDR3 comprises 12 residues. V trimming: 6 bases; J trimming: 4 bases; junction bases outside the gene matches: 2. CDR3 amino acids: CASTGRGETQYF. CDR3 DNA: TGCGCCAGCACCGGGAGGGGAGAGACCCAGTACTTC.

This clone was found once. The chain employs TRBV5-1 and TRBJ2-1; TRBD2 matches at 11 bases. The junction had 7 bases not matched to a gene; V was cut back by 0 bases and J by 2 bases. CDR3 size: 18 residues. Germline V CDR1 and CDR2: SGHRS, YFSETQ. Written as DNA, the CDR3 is TGCGCCAGCAGCTTGGCCGCGGGTAGCGGGGGGGCCTACAATGAGCAGTTCTTC. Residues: CASSLAAGSGGAYNEQFF.

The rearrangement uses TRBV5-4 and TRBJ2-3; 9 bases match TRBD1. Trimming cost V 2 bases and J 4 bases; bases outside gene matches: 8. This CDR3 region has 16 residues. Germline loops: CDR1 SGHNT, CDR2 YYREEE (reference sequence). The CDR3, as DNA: TGTGCCAGCAGCTTACCCGGGACAGGGTTTCCAGATACGCAGTATTTT. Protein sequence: CASSLPGTGFPDTQYF.

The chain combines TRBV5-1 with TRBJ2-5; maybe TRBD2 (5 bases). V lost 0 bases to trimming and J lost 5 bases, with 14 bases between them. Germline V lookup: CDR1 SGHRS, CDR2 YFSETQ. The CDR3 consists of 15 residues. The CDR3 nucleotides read TGCGCCAGCAGCTTGGAACGCGGGTTGGGGGAGACCCAGTACTTC. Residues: CASSLERGLGETQYF.

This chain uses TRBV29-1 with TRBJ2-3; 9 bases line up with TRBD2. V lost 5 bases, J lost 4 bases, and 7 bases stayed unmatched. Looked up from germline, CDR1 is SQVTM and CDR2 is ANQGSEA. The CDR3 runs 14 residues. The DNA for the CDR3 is TGCAGCGTTCTGCGGGAGGGCCTTCCAGATACGCAGTATTTT. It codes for CSVLREGLPDTQYF.

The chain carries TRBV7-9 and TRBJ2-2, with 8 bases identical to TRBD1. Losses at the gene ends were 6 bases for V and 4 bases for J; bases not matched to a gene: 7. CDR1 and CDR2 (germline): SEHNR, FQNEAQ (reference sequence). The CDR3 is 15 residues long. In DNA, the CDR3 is TGTGCCAGCAGATTCACCGGGACAGGCACCGGGGAGCTGTTTTTT. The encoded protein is CASRFTGTGTGELFF.

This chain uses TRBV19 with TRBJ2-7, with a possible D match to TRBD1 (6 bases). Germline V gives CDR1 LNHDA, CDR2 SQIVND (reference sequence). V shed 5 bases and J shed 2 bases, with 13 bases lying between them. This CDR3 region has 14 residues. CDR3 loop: CASSAATGPYEQYF. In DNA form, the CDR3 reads TGTGCCAGTAGTGCGGCCACAGGGCCCTACGAGCAGTACTTC.

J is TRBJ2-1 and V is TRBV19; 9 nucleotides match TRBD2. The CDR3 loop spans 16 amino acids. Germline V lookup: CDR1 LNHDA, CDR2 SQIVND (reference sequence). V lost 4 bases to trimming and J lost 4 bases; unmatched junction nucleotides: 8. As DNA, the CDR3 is TGTGCCAGTAGTACGCTAGCGGGACACATTTACAATGAGCAGTTCTTC. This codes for CASSTLAGHIYNEQFF.

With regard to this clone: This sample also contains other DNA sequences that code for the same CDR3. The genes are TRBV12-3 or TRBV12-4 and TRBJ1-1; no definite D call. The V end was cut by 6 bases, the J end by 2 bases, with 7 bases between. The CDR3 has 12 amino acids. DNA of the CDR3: TGTGCCAGCAGCCGGGGAAACACTGAAGCTTTCTTT. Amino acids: CASSRGNTEAFF.

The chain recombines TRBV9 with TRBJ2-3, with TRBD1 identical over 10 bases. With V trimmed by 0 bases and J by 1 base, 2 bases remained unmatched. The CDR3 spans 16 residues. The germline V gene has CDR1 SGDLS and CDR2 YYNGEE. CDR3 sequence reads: CASSVEGTGGTDTQYF. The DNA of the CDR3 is TGTGCCAGCAGCGTAGAGGGGACAGGGGGCACAGATACGCAGTATTTT.

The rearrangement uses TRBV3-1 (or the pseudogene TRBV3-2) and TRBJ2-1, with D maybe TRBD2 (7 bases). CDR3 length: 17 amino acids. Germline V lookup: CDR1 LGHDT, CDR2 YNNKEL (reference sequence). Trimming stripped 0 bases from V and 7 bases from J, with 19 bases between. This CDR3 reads CASSQDLKPRGRNEQFF. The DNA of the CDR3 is TGTGCCAGCAGCCAAGATTTAAAGCCGCGGGGGCGGAATGAGCAGTTCTTC.

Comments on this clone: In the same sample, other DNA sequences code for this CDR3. In nucleotides, the CDR3 is TGTGCCTGGGGGACGGACTACACTGAAGCTTTCTTT. Its translation is CAWGTDYTEAFF. The gene calls are TRBV30 and TRBJ1-1; D may be TRBD1 (5 bases). This CDR3 has 12 amino acids. Germline V gives CDR1 GTSNPN, CDR2 SVGIG (reference sequence). With 5 bases removed from V and 3 bases from J, the gap between germline ends came to 10 bases.

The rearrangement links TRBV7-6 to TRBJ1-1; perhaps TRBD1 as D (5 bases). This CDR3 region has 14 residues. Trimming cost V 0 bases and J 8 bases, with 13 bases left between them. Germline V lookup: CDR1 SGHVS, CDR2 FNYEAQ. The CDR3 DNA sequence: TGTGCCAGCAGCTTAGCCAGGGAAGGTGGAGAAGCTTTCTTT. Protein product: CASSLAREGGEAFF.

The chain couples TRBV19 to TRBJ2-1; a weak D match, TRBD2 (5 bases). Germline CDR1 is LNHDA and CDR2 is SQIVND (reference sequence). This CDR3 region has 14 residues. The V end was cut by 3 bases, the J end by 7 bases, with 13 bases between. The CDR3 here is CASSMLGEVNEQFF. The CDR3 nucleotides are TGTGCCAGTAGTATGTTGGGAGAGGTTAATGAGCAGTTCTTC.

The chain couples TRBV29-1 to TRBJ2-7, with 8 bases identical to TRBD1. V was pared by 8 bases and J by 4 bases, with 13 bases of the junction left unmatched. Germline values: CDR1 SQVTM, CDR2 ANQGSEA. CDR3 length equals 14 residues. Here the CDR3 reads CSIWTGQGAYEQYF. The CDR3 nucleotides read TGCAGCATTTGGACTGGACAGGGAGCTTACGAGCAGTACTTC.

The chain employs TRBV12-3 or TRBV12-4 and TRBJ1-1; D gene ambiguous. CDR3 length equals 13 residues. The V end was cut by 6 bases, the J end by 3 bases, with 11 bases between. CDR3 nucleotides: TGTGCCAGCAGCCGGAGTATGGACACTGAAGCTTTCTTT. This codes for CASSRSMDTEAFF.

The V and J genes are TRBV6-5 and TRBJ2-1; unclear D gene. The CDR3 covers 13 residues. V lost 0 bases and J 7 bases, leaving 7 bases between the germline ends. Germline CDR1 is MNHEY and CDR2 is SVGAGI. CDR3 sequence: CASSYSRRNEQFF. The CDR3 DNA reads TGTGCCAGCAGTTACTCGAGGCGGAATGAGCAGTTCTTC.

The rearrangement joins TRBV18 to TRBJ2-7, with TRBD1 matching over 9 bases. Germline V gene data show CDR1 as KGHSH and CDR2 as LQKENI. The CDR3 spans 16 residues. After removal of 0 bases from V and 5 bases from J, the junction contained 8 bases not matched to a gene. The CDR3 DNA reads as TGTGCCAGCTCACCACCGGGACAGGGAGAGAAAAACGAGCAGTACTTC. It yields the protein CASSPPGQGEKNEQYF.

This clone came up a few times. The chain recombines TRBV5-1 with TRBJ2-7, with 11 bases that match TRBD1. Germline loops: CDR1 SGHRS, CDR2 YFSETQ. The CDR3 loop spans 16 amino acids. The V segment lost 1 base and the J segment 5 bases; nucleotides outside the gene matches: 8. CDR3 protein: CASSLSLGQGADEQYF. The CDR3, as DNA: TGCGCCAGCAGCTTGAGTCTTGGACAGGGGGCGGACGAGCAGTACTTC.

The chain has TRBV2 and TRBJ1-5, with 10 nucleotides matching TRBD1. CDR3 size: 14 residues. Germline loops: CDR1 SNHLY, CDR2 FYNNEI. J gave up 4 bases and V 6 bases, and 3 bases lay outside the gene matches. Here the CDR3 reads CASSQGQGNQPQHF. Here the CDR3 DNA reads TGTGCCAGCAGCCAGGGACAGGGGAATCAGCCCCAGCATTTT.